A single count supports the clone carrying this TCR beta chain. CDR1 is SEHNR and CDR2 is FQNEAQ in the germline V gene (reference sequence). Germline trimming cut 4 bases from V and 4 bases from J; bases unmatched to any gene: 3. This CDR3 comprises 13 residues. Per the study methods: How many nucleated cells were present was estimated from reference gene primer amplification. Here immunoSEQ multiplex PCR was the method, and the copy in TCRdb shows in-frame clones only, minus some. For V, J and clone size, that table is used; D and trimming come from the DNA. Seen here are tens of thousands of clones, around four fifths observed once, and the top ten hold about 10%. The sample belongs to a study of blood T cell repertoires in COVID-19. Overall study context: The origin of the acute and convalescent COVID-19 samples was the United States, Italy and Spain. T cells, B-cell-depleted T cells, or PBMCs supplied cDNA or gDNA.

Sequencing input: peripheral blood. This TCR came from a human donor in a cohort sampled during active COVID-19. The chain has TRBV7-9 and TRBJ1-1; TRBD1 matches at 7 bases. The CDR3 DNA reads as TGTGCCAGCAGCTCGACAGGGAGCACTGAAGCTTTCTTT. It is translated as CASSSTGSTEAFF.